These 26 T cell receptor beta chains were all obtained from the same sample, sequenced in a study of long-term antiretroviral therapy in people with HIV. They ran version v3.0 of the immunoSEQ assay at survey level. This table comes from immunoSEQ multiplex PCR, and its TCRdb copy is limited to in-frame clones, with some not included. The sample shows tens of thousands of clones, roughly 87% of them seen only once. The starting material was unsorted PBMCs, obtained 1.1 years before starting antiretroviral therapy. The receptors originated from a young woman with HIV.

The chain carries TRBV5-1 and TRBJ2-2; D uncertain. Trimming pared 0 bases from V and 1 base from J, leaving 4 bases between. Germline assignment: CDR1 SGHRS and CDR2 YFSETQ. The CDR3 runs 14 residues. CDR3 amino acids: CASSLAGNTGELFF. CDR3 DNA: TGCGCCAGCAGCTTGGCCGGGAACACCGGGGAGCTGTTTTTT.

Written as DNA, the CDR3 is TGTGCCAGCGGGGGGGACAGGGCCTACGAGCAGTACTTC. It codes for CASGGDRAYEQYF. This chain joins TRBV27 and TRBJ2-7; 9 nucleotides agree with TRBD1. In germline, CDR1 is MNHEY, CDR2 SMNVEV (reference sequence). The CDR3 runs to 13 residues. J gave up 2 bases and V 8 bases, and 4 bases lay outside the gene matches.

The chain couples TRBV7-3 to TRBJ2-1; TRBD1 agrees at 9 bases. Germline CDR1 reads SGHTA; CDR2 reads FQGTGA. V gave up 5 bases and J gave up 9 bases; unmatched junction bases: 11. CDR3 length: 15 amino acids. The CDR3 is CASSPSDRGDIEQFF. CDR3 DNA sequence: TGTGCCAGCAGCCCTTCGGACAGGGGAGATATTGAGCAGTTCTTC.

This rearrangement joins TRBV11-2 to TRBJ1-4; TRBD1 agrees at 7 bases. The CDR3 has 17 residues. Trimming removed 6 bases from V and 6 bases from J; junction bases left unmatched: 16. The germline CDR1 and CDR2 sequences are SGHAT and FQNNGV. CDR3 DNA: TGTGCCAGCAGATTTAGTCGTTCCAGGGGGTTGGATGAAAAACTGTTTTTT. The encoded protein is CASRFSRSRGLDEKLFF.

The rearrangement uses TRBV19 and TRBJ2-2; tentatively, D is TRBD2 (6 bases). This CDR3 has 12 residues. Trimming shortened V by 10 bases and J by 9 bases, and 15 bases separated the two germline ends. The germline CDR1 and CDR2 sequences are LNHDA and SQIVND (reference sequence). Written as DNA, the CDR3 is TGTGCCACGGGACTGCGGGGTCGGGAGCTGTTTTTT. This codes for CATGLRGRELFF.

On this clone: At the DNA level, this CDR3 is encoded by other sequences in the same sample as well. The chain carries TRBV29-1 and TRBJ2-3; D perhaps matches TRBD2 (6 bases). Germline V gene lookup returns CDR1 SQVTM and CDR2 ANQGSEA. CDR3 length: 12 residues. With 4 bases removed from V and 5 bases from J, the gap between germline ends came to 10 bases. The DNA of the CDR3 is TGCAGCGTTGGCCAGGGAGGAGATACGCAGTATTTT. As protein: CSVGQGGDTQYF.

CDR3 nucleotide sequence: TGTGCCAGTGTCTACAAAAACATTCAGTACTTC. Encoded protein: CASVYKNIQYF. This sequence joins TRBV19 and TRBJ2-4; D gene ambiguous. CDR1 is LNHDA, CDR2 SQIVND, per germline (reference sequence). Trimming took 8 bases from V and 3 from J, leaving 5 bases between them. The CDR3 contains 11 residues.

CDR3 in amino acids: CARTAMVAGFSTEAFF. CDR3 nucleotides: TGTGCCAGAACAGCCATGGTAGCAGGTTTTAGCACTGAAGCTTTCTTT. The gene calls are TRBV19 and TRBJ1-1; no clear D gene. Between the trimmed V and J ends, which lost 9 bases and 4 bases, there was a span of 24 bases. This CDR3 comprises 16 residues. CDR1 is LNHDA and CDR2 is SQIVND in the germline V gene (reference sequence).

This CDR3 reads CASSPTGTTDTQYF. In nucleotides, the CDR3 is TGTGCCAGCTCACCCACCGGGACCACAGATACGCAGTATTTT. The chain joins TRBV18 to TRBJ2-3; possibly TRBD1 or TRBD2 for D (5 bases each). Trimming cost V 3 bases and J 2 bases, with 9 bases left between them. CDR1 and CDR2 (germline): KGHSH, LQKENI. This CDR3 contains 14 residues.

V gene TRBV5-5 combines with J gene TRBJ1-2, with D possibly TRBD1 on 6 matching bases. The length of the CDR3 is 19 residues. From germline, CDR1 is SGHKS and CDR2 YYEKEE (reference sequence). V was shortened by 2 bases and J by 7 bases, with 30 bases between the two germline ends. The CDR3 DNA reads as TGTGCCAGCAGCTTATCAAGCTATCCGCAGGGGATAGGCTATTTTGGCTACACCTTC. Translating it yields CASSLSSYPQGIGYFGYTF.

The CDR3 loop reads CASSDEVGQPQHF. CDR3 nucleotide sequence: TGTGCCAGCAGTGACGAGGTCGGTCAGCCCCAGCATTTT. The V and J genes are TRBV2 and TRBJ1-5, with D hard to call. The germline gives CDR1 SNHLY, CDR2 FYNNEI. This CDR3 comprises 13 residues. With 3 bases removed from V and 6 bases from J, the gap between germline ends came to 9 bases.

The V gene is TRBV7-9, the J gene TRBJ1-1, with 9 bases fitting TRBD1. The J segment lost 3 bases and the V segment lost 5 bases, leaving 7 bases of the junction unmatched. The CDR3 has 15 amino acids. The germline gives CDR1 SEHNR, CDR2 FQNEAQ (reference sequence). The CDR3 region has the DNA TGTGCCAGCAGCCCTACACAGGGGGCCTACACTGAAGCTTTCTTT. This codes for CASSPTQGAYTEAFF.

The V call is TRBV27, the J call TRBJ2-1; possibly TRBD2 for D (5 bases). The germline V and J ends were trimmed by 7 bases and 9 bases, with 13 bases remaining between them. The CDR3 extends over 12 amino acids. CDR1 is MNHEY, CDR2 SMNVEV, per germline (reference sequence). CDR3 in amino acids: CASMNWRTEQFF. The CDR3 DNA is TGTGCCAGCATGAATTGGAGGACTGAGCAGTTCTTC.

The chain has TRBV25-1 and TRBJ1-4, with a tentative D call TRBD1 (5 bases). Germline CDR1 reads MGHDK; CDR2 reads SYGVNS. This CDR3 is built from 16 residues. V was pared by 2 bases and J by 6 bases, with 16 bases between. CDR3 DNA: TGTGCCAGCAGTGAACTCGGGGAAGGGGTGGATGAAAAACTGTTTTTT. The encoded protein is CASSELGEGVDEKLFF.

V and J are TRBV25-1 and TRBJ2-2; D is possibly TRBD1 (5 bases). Germline CDR1 reads MGHDK; CDR2 reads SYGVNS. This CDR3 contains 14 residues. V was cut by 6 bases and J by 4 bases, with 12 bases left in between. As DNA, the CDR3 is TGTGCCAGCAGCTCAGGGATTGGCACCGGGGAGCTGTTTTTT. This sequence encodes CASSSGIGTGELFF.

The chain is built from TRBV20-1 and TRBJ2-5; maybe TRBD2 (6 bases). The length of the CDR3 is 11 residues. Germline lookup yields CDR1 DFQATT and CDR2 SNEGSKA (reference sequence). The V end lost 5 bases, the J end lost 5 bases, and 9 bases lay between the germline ends. CDR3 sequence reads: CSAGGRETQYF. Here the CDR3 DNA reads TGCAGTGCTGGGGGGAGGGAGACCCAGTACTTC.

The chain couples TRBV6-5 to TRBJ2-1; weak D call: TRBD2 (6 bases). This CDR3 region has 14 residues. Per germline, CDR1 MNHEY and CDR2 SVGAGI. Trimming stripped 6 bases from V and 8 bases from J, with 17 bases between. The CDR3 spells CASSPPDGRHEQFF. As DNA, the CDR3 is TGTGCCAGCAGCCCCCCCGACGGGAGACATGAGCAGTTCTTC.

The genes are TRBV7-6 and TRBJ2-5; 13 bases agree with TRBD2. This CDR3 is 17 amino acids long. V shed 4 bases and J 5 bases; nucleotides not matched to a gene: 10. Germline values: CDR1 SGHVS, CDR2 FNYEAQ. The CDR3: CASSSGLAGAPRETQYF. Written as DNA, the CDR3 is TGTGCCAGCAGCTCAGGACTAGCGGGGGCCCCGCGGGAGACCCAGTACTTC.

This clone was counted only a few times. CDR3 residues: CASSEGYQPQHF. The CDR3 nucleotides are TGTGCCAGCAGTGAGGGGTATCAGCCCCAGCATTTT. The rearrangement uses TRBV2 and TRBJ1-5, with unresolved D. This CDR3 is 12 amino acids long. Trimming shortened V by 3 bases and J by 5 bases, and 5 bases separated the two germline ends. Germline V CDR1 and CDR2: SNHLY, FYNNEI.

V gene TRBV27 combines with J gene TRBJ1-5; 10 positions agree with TRBD1. CDR3 length: 17 amino acids. CDR1 is MNHEY, CDR2 SMNVEV, per germline (reference sequence). V was clipped by 6 bases and J by 7 bases; unmatched bases: 15. DNA of the CDR3: TGTGCCAGCAGCGATATACGGACAGGGGGGAAAAAACAGCCCCAGCATTTT. Translation: CASSDIRTGGKKQPQHF.

The chain recombines TRBV6-6 with TRBJ1-2; TRBD1 agrees at 7 bases. CDR1 is MNHNY and CDR2 is SVGAGI in the germline V gene (reference sequence). The CDR3 has 16 amino acids. The ends lost 8 bases at V and 5 bases at J; junction bases unmatched: 17. CDR3 protein: CASGPDREAQRYGYTF. In nucleotides, the CDR3 is TGTGCCAGCGGTCCCGACAGGGAGGCCCAGCGGTATGGCTACACCTTC.

The chain couples TRBV29-1 to TRBJ1-4, with D possibly matching TRBD1 (6 bases). CDR3 length: 13 residues. V was cut by 4 bases and J by 15 bases, with 21 bases left in between. Germline loops: CDR1 SQVTM, CDR2 ANQGSEA. This CDR3 is CSVAQMGGERVFF. The DNA for the CDR3 is TGCAGCGTTGCACAAATGGGGGGCGAGCGGGTGTTTTTT. Looking up the rest from reference TRBV29-1 and TRBJ1-4 gives the full variable domain: SAVISQKPSRDICQRGTSLTIQCQVDSQVTMMFWYRQQPGQSLTLIATANQGSEATYESGFVIDKFPISRPNLTFSTLTVSNMSPEDSSIYLCSVAQMGGERVFFGSGTQLSVL.

The rearrangement joins TRBV9 to TRBJ2-2, with 7 bases that match TRBD1. The ends lost 0 bases at V and 4 bases at J; junction bases unmatched: 0. The germline gives CDR1 SGDLS, CDR2 YYNGEE. CDR3 length: 14 amino acids. CDR3 sequence: CASSVAGGTGELFF. The CDR3 DNA reads as TGTGCCAGCAGCGTAGCAGGGGGCACCGGGGAGCTGTTTTTT.

The chain is built from TRBV5-8 and TRBJ1-6, with D possibly TRBD1 on 6 matching bases. CDR1 and CDR2 from the germline V gene are SGHTS and YDEGEE. The CDR3 runs to 15 residues. Trimming took off 0 bases at V and 10 bases at J, with 14 bases between the two ends. The CDR3 nucleotides are TGTGCCAGCAGCTTGGGAACAGGGCTTAAATCACCCCTCCACTTT. Amino acid sequence: CASSLGTGLKSPLHF.

This clone was found a few times. V gene TRBV2 combines with J gene TRBJ1-2; 8 bases fit TRBD1. The germline V gene has CDR1 SNHLY and CDR2 FYNNEI. This CDR3 comprises 17 residues. V lost 6 bases, J lost 6 bases, and 18 bases stayed unmatched. The CDR3 DNA reads TGTGCCAGCAGCCATTTAAGAGGACAGGGAGCAGAGGATGGCTACACCTTC. It yields the protein CASSHLRGQGAEDGYTF.

This chain uses TRBV27 with TRBJ1-1; D unresolved. The CDR3 is 15 amino acids. Germline V gives CDR1 MNHEY, CDR2 SMNVEV (reference sequence). V was cut by 6 bases and J by 1 base, with 15 bases left in between. The CDR3 spells CASREGVGWNTEAFF. CDR3 DNA sequence: TGTGCCAGCAGAGAGGGTGTGGGGTGGAACACTGAAGCTTTCTTT.